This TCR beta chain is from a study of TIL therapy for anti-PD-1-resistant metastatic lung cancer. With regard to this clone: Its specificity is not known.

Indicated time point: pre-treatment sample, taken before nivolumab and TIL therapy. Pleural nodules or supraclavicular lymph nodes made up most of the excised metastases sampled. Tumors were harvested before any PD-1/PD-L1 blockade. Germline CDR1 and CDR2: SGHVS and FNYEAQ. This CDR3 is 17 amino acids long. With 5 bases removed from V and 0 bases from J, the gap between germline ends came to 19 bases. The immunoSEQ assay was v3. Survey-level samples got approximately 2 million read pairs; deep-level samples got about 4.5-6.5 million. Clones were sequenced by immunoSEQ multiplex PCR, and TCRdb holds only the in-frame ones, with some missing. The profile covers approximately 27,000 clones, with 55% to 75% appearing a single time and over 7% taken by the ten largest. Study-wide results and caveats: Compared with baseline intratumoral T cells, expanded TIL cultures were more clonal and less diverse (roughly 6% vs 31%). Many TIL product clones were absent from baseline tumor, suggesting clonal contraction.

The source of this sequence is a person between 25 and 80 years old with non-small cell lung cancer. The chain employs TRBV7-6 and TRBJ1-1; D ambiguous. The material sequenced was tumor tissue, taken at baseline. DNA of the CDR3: TGTGCCAGCAGCCAGATGGCCGAACAGATAGTGAACACTGAAGCTTTCTTT. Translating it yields CASSQMAEQIVNTEAFF.